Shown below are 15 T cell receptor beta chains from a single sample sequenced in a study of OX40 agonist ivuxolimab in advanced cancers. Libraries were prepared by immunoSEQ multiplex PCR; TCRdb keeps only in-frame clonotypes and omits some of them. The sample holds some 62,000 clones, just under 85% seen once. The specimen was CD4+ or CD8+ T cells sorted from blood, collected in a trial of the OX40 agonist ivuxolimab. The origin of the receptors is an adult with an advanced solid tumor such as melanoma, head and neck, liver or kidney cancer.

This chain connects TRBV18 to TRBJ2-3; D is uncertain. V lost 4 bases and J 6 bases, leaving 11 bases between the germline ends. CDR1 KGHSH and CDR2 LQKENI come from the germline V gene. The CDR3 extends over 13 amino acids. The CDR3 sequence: CASSHRMADTQYF. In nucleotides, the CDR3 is TGTGCCAGCTCACATAGGATGGCGGATACGCAGTATTTT.

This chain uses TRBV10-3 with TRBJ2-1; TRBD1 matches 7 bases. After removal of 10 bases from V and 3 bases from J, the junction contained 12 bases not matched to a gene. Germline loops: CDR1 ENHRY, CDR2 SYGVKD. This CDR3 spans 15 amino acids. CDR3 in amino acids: CATDQNRDSYNEQFF. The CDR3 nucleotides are TGTGCCACAGATCAAAACCGGGACAGCTACAATGAGCAGTTCTTC.

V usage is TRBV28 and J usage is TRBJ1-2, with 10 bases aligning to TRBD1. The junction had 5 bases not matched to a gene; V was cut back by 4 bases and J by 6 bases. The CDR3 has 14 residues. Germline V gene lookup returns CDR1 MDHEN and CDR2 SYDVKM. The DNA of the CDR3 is TGTGCCAGCAGTTCGACAGGGGGCGCGCATGGCTACACCTTC. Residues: CASSSTGGAHGYTF.

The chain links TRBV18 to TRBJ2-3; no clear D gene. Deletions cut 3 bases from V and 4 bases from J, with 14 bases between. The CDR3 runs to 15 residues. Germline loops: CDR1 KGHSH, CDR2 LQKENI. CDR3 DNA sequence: TGTGCCAGCTCACCGGTAGCAGGTTGGGCAGATACGCAGTATTTT. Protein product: CASSPVAGWADTQYF.

The CDR3 DNA reads TGTGCCAGCAGCTTAGAAAAACAGGGGGCCAGCGGCTACACCTTC. Protein sequence: CASSLEKQGASGYTF. The J gene is TRBJ1-2, the V gene TRBV7-9; TRBD1 aligns across 9 bases. The V and J ends lost 1 base and 8 bases, in that order; junction bases with no gene match: 8. The CDR3 length is 15 residues. Germline loops: CDR1 SEHNR, CDR2 FQNEAQ (reference sequence).

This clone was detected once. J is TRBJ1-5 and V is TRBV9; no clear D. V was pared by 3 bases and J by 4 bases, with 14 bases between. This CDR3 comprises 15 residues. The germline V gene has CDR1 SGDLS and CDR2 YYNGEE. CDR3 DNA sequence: TGTGCCAGCAGCGGGCTCGGCGTCTCTAATCAGCCCCAGCATTTT. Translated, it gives CASSGLGVSNQPQHF.

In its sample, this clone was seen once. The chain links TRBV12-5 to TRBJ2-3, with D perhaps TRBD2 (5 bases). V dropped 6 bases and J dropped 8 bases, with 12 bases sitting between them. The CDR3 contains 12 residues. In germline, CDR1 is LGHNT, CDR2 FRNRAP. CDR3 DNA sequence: TGTGCTAGTGGCCCGAGTGGGAGTACGCAGTATTTT. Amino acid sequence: CASGPSGSTQYF.

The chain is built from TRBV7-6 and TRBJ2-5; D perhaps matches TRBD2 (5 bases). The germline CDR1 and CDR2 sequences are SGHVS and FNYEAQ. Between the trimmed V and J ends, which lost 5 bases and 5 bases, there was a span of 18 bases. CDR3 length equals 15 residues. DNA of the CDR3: TGTGCCAGCAGCGCACACCTTCGGGGTCGGGAGACCCAGTACTTC. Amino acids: CASSAHLRGRETQYF. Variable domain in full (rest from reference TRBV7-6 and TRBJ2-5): GAGVSQSPRYKVTKRGQDVALRCDPISGHVSLYWYRQALGQGPEFLTYFNYEAQQDKSGLPNDRFSAERPEGSISTLTIQRTEQRDSAMYRCASSAHLRGRETQYFGPGTRLLVL.

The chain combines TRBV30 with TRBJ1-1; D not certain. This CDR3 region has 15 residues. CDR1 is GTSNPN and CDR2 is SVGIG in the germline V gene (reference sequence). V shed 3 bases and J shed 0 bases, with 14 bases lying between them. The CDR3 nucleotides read TGTGCCTGGAGGGGAAGATTGGGTATGAACACTGAAGCTTTCTTT. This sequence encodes CAWRGRLGMNTEAFF.

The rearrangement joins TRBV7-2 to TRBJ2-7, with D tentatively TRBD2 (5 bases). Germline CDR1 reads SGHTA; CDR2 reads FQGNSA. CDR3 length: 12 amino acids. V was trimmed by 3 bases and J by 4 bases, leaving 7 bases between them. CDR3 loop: CASSFERYEQYF. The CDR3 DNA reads TGTGCCAGCAGCTTCGAGCGGTACGAGCAGTACTTC.

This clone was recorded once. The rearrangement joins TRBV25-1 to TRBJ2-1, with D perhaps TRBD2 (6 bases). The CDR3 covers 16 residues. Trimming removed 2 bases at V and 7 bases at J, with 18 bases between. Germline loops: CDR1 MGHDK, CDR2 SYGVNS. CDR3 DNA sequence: TGTGCCAGCAGTGAACCGGGTAGTCGGGGGATTAATGAGCAGTTCTTC. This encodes CASSEPGSRGINEQFF.

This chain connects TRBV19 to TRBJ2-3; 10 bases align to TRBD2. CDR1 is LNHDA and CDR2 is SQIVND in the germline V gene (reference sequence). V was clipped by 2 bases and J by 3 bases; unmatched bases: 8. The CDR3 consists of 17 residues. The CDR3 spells CASSIRTSGGPTDTQYF. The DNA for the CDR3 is TGTGCCAGTAGTATAAGGACTAGCGGAGGCCCTACAGATACGCAGTATTTT. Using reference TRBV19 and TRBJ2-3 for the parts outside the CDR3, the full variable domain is DGGITQSPKYLFRKEGQNVTLSCEQNLNHDAMYWYRQDPGQGLRLIYYSQIVNDFQKGDIAEGYSVSREKKESFPLTVTSAQKNPTAFYLCASSIRTSGGPTDTQYFGPGTRLTVL.

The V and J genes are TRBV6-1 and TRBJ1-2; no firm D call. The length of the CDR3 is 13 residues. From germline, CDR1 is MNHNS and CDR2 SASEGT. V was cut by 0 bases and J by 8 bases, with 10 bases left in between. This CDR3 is CASSEAEGWGYTF. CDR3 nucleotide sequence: TGTGCCAGCAGTGAAGCGGAGGGCTGGGGCTACACCTTC.

The DNA for the CDR3 is TGTGCCAGCAGGGCGGGGGGGAACGAGCAGTACTTC. This sequence encodes CASRAGGNEQYF. V is TRBV27 and J is TRBJ2-7; 9 nucleotides line up with TRBD2. This CDR3 region has 12 residues. CDR1 and CDR2 (germline): MNHEY, SMNVEV (reference sequence). J gave up 5 bases and V 6 bases, and 2 bases lay outside the gene matches.

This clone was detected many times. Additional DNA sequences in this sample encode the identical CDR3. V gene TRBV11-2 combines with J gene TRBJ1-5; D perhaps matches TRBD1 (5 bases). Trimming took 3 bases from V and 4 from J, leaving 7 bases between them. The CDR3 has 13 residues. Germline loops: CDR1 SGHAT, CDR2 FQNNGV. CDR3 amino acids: CASSFGGNQPQHF. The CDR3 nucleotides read TGTGCCAGCAGCTTCGGGGGAAATCAGCCCCAGCATTTT.